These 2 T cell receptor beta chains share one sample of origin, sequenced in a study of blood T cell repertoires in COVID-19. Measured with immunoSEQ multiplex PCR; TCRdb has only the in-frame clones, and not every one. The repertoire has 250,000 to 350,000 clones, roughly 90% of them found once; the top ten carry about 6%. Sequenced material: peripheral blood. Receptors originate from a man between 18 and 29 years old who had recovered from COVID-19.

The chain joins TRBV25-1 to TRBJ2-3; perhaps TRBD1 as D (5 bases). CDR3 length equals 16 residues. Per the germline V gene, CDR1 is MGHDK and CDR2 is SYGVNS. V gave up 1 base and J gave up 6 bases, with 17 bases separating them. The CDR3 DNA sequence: TGTGCCAGCAGTGAATTAGCCCTCGGTGGGGCCGATACGCAGTATTTT. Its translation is CASSELALGGADTQYF.

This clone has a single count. The CDR3 reads CASSLRPAGVDTQYF. In DNA, the CDR3 is TGCGCCAGCAGCTTACGCCCGGCCGGGGTAGATACGCAGTATTTT. The gene calls are TRBV5-1 and TRBJ2-3; TRBD2 might be the D (5 bases). Germline V gives CDR1 SGHRS, CDR2 YFSETQ. Between the trimmed V and J ends, which lost 2 bases and 5 bases, there was a span of 15 bases. This CDR3 comprises 15 residues.